These T cell receptor beta chains were read from a single sample in a study of blood T cells in healthy people across ages. TCRdb independently ran MiXCR on the 5' RACE reads; one entry per CDR3 protein. The sample shows about 970,000 distinct CDR3 sequences, roughly 51% of them seen only once. The sample comprised blood. These receptors all come from a woman between 55 and 75 years old in good health. Both conserved end residues are part of each CDR3. The order of the fields is clone size, D gene, J gene, V gene, CDR3 length, CDR3 protein, CDR3 DNA. D genes are given only for firm matches. Size is stated for part of the rows, as once, few or many counts, or as a class when the clone is expanded.

once | - | TRBJ2-5 | TRBV28 | 11 | CASFSRDKKYF | TGTGCCAGCTTTTCCCGGGACAAGAAGTACTTC
- | TRBD2 | TRBJ2-1 | TRBV20-1 | 17 | CSARDPGLAGVYNEQFF | TGCAGTGCTAGAGATCCCGGACTAGCGGGAGTATACAATGAGCAGTTCTTC
- | - | TRBJ2-5 | TRBV3-1 | 15 | CASSQEWASQETQYF | TGTGCCAGCAGCCAAGAGTGGGCGAGCCAAGAGACCCAGTACTTC
- | TRBD1 | TRBJ1-4 | TRBV2 | 15 | CASSEEGQHNEKLFF | TGTGCCAGCAGTGAAGAGGGACAGCATAATGAAAAACTGTTTTTT
- | - | TRBJ2-7 | TRBV25-1 | 14 | CASRGGRVAHEQYF | TGTGCCAGCAGGGGGGGTAGGGTGGCACACGAGCAGTACTTC
few | - | TRBJ2-7 | TRBV4-2 | 16 | CASSQEGGEGYYEQYF | TGTGCCAGCAGCCAAGAGGGGGGAGAGGGGTACTACGAGCAGTACTTC
- | TRBD2 | TRBJ2-1 | TRBV29-1 | 17 | CSARPFLGEGPHNEQFF | TGCAGCGCTCGTCCGTTCTTGGGGGAGGGCCCACACAATGAGCAGTTCTTC
few | TRBD1 | TRBJ2-4 | TRBV5-6 | 15 | CASSLQGAGKNIQYF | TGTGCCAGCAGCCTACAGGGGGCAGGCAAAAACATTCAGTACTTC
- | TRBD1 | TRBJ1-4 | TRBV12-3/TRBV12-4 | 13 | CASTTGAGEKLFF | TGTGCCAGCACCACAGGGGCCGGGGAAAAACTGTTTTTT
- | TRBD1 | TRBJ1-2 | TRBV24-1 | 14 | CATSDLGTAHGYTF | TGTGCCACCAGTGACCTCGGGACAGCCCATGGCTACACCTTC
- | - | TRBJ2-7 | TRBV5-6 | 15 | CASSRDRLVSYEQYF | TGTGCCAGCAGCCGAGACAGACTAGTCTCCTACGAGCAGTACTTC
once | - | TRBJ1-1 | TRBV29-1 | 14 | CSVEDWPPNTEAFF | TGCAGCGTTGAAGATTGGCCACCGAACACTGAAGCTTTCTTT
- | TRBD2 | TRBJ2-1 | TRBV20-1 | 15 | CSAPGLKVSYNEQFF | TGCAGTGCCCCGGGACTAAAAGTCTCCTACAATGAGCAGTTCTTC
few | - | TRBJ2-5 | TRBV7-2 | 16 | CASSLAVTRGQETQYF | TGTGCCAGCAGCTTAGCTGTGACTAGGGGACAAGAGACCCAGTACTTC
few | TRBD1 | TRBJ2-5 | TRBV7-9 | 12 | CANSETGETQYF | TGTGCCAACAGCGAGACAGGGGAGACCCAGTACTTC
- | - | TRBJ2-2 | TRBV2 | 13 | CASRGESTGELFF | TGTGCCAGCAGAGGGGAGAGCACCGGGGAGCTGTTTTTT
- | - | TRBJ2-5 | TRBV20-1 | 15 | CSASRRSFRAETQYF | TGCAGTGCAAGCAGGCGGTCGTTCCGGGCGGAGACCCAGTACTTC
few | TRBD2 | TRBJ2-5 | TRBV6-2/TRBV6-3 | 15 | CASRERLAGEKTQYF | TGTGCCAGCAGAGAACGACTAGCGGGAGAGAAGACCCAGTACTTC
few | - | TRBJ2-7 | TRBV11-1 | 14 | CASSQALSSYEQYF | TGTGCCAGCAGCCAAGCACTATCTAGCTACGAGCAGTACTTC
- | TRBD2 | TRBJ2-7 | TRBV2 | 13 | CASAVSGFYEQYF | TGTGCCAGCGCGGTTAGCGGGTTCTACGAGCAGTACTTC
few | - | TRBJ2-2 | TRBV12-3/TRBV12-4 | 15 | CASSPDGIGSGELFF | TGTGCCAGCAGTCCCGACGGAATAGGGTCAGGGGAGCTGTTTTTT
- | - | TRBJ1-2 | TRBV6-6 | 14 | CASSYGWGSDGYTF | TGTGCCAGCAGTTACGGGTGGGGAAGCGATGGCTACACCTTC
- | TRBD1 | TRBJ1-1 | TRBV9 | 15 | CASRPGTGEGTEAFF | TGTGCCAGCAGGCCGGGGACAGGGGAAGGGACTGAAGCTTTCTTT
few | - | TRBJ2-3 | TRBV7-2 | 14 | CASGERRGIDTQYF | TGTGCCAGCGGTGAGCGGAGAGGCATAGATACGCAGTATTTT
once | - | TRBJ1-5 | TRBV2 | 15 | CASSRTDYSNQPQHF | TGTGCCAGCAGTCGGACAGACTATAGCAATCAGCCCCAGCATTTT
- | TRBD1 | TRBJ2-5 | TRBV9 | 16 | CASSQGVGAFIETQYF | TGTGCCAGCAGCCAGGGGGTCGGAGCGTTCATAGAGACCCAGTACTTC
- | - | TRBJ2-3 | TRBV28 | 17 | CASSLDERAAFTDTQYF | TGTGCCAGCAGTTTAGATGAAAGAGCGGCTTTCACAGATACGCAGTATTTT
- | - | TRBJ2-4 | TRBV4-3 | 15 | CASSLLLEDKNIQYF | TGCGCCAGCAGCCTCCTCCTAGAGGACAAAAACATTCAGTACTTC
- | TRBD1 | TRBJ1-2 | TRBV20-1 | 13 | CSAEGTVNYGYTF | TGCAGTGCAGAAGGGACAGTTAACTATGGCTACACCTTC
- | TRBD2 | TRBJ2-3 | TRBV27 | 15 | CASTLSDPGGDTQYF | TGTGCCAGCACTTTATCGGACCCGGGGGGGGATACGCAGTATTTT
- | - | TRBJ2-5 | TRBV4-1 | 16 | CASSPQGGLREETQYF | TGCGCCAGCAGCCCTCAAGGCGGGCTTAGAGAAGAGACCCAGTACTTC
- | - | TRBJ1-4 | TRBV27 | 13 | CASSVGRFEKLFF | TGTGCCAGCAGTGTAGGGAGGTTTGAAAAACTGTTTTTT
few | - | TRBJ2-6 | TRBV29-1 | 16 | CSVERRERAGANVLTF | TGCAGCGTTGAAAGACGGGAGAGAGCCGGGGCCAACGTCCTGACTTTC
few | - | TRBJ2-3 | TRBV13 | 14 | CASSHLLSTDTQYF | TGTGCCAGCAGCCACCTCCTAAGCACAGATACGCAGTATTTT
- | - | TRBJ2-7 | TRBV6-2/TRBV6-3 | 24 | CASSYHIESVSSRDTEPGVHEQYF | TGTGCCAGCAGTTACCACATCGAGTCGGTGTCTAGCCGGGATACCGAACCGGGGGTCCACGAGCAGTACTTC
- | - | TRBJ2-7 | TRBV2 | 14 | CASRGLKAFYEQYF | TGTGCCAGCAGGGGGCTCAAGGCCTTCTACGAGCAGTACTTC
once | - | TRBJ2-1 | TRBV6-2/TRBV6-3 | 15 | CASRRNRGRHNEQFF | TGTGCCAGCAGGAGAAACAGAGGAAGGCACAATGAGCAGTTCTTC
- | - | TRBJ1-6 | TRBV5-1 | 14 | CASSRNREDSPLHF | TGCGCCAGCAGCAGGAACAGGGAGGATTCACCCCTCCACTTT
- | TRBD2 | TRBJ2-1 | TRBV7-8 | 19 | CASSYLFPLAAGRNNEQFF | TGTGCCAGCAGCTACCTCTTTCCCTTAGCAGCGGGAAGGAACAATGAGCAGTTCTTC
- | TRBD2 | TRBJ2-1 | TRBV29-1 | 15 | CSAPSSGPFDNEQFF | TGCAGCGCTCCATCTAGCGGGCCGTTCGACAATGAGCAGTTCTTC
- | - | TRBJ2-1 | TRBV12-3/TRBV12-4 | 15 | CASSFRVSSYNEQFF | TGTGCCAGCAGTTTCCGCGTGTCCTCCTACAATGAGCAGTTCTTC
few | TRBD1 | TRBJ2-7 | TRBV28 | 15 | CASSLGQWVSDEQYF | TGTGCCAGCAGTTTGGGACAGTGGGTTTCCGACGAGCAGTACTTC
- | - | TRBJ2-7 | TRBV5-6 | 14 | CASVTLAGSYEQYF | TGTGCCAGCGTCACCCTAGCCGGGTCTTACGAGCAGTACTTC
- | - | TRBJ1-2 | TRBV27 | 12 | CASSLAGNGYTF | TGTGCCAGCAGTTTAGCAGGGAATGGCTACACCTTC
- | - | TRBJ2-3 | TRBV20-1 | 16 | CSAPPAGQGYTDTQYF | TGCAGTGCCCCCCCAGCGGGCCAGGGTTATACAGATACGCAGTATTTT
- | - | TRBJ1-1 | TRBV4-2 | 14 | CASSQGDADTEAFF | TGTGCCAGCAGCCAAGGGGACGCCGACACTGAAGCTTTCTTT
- | TRBD2 | TRBJ2-7 | TRBV20-1 | 15 | CSAIDRSGSPYEQYF | TGCAGTGCTATAGACCGTAGCGGGAGCCCCTACGAGCAGTACTTC
many | - | TRBJ2-1 | TRBV20-1 | 16 | CSASPPGTGSYNEQFF | TGCAGTGCTAGTCCCCCCGGGACCGGCTCCTACAATGAGCAGTTCTTC
- | - | TRBJ1-6 | TRBV10-3 | 16 | CAISESGVRAYSPLHF | TGTGCCATCAGTGAGTCGGGAGTCCGGGCCTATTCACCCCTCCACTTT
once | - | TRBJ2-7 | TRBV4-3 | 15 | CAGSQDGGGQYEQYF | TGCGCCGGCAGCCAAGATGGAGGGGGCCAGTACGAGCAGTACTTC
once | - | TRBJ2-1 | TRBV6-5 | 14 | CASKTDWVNYEQFF | TGTGCCTCAAAAACGGACTGGGTAAACTATGAGCAGTTCTTC
- | - | TRBJ1-6 | TRBV7-9 | 13 | CASSLDPGVTLHF | TGTGCCAGTAGCTTAGACCCAGGGGTCACCCTCCACTTT
once | TRBD1 | TRBJ2-7 | TRBV6-6 | 14 | CASGRGQGRFEQYF | TGTGCCAGCGGACGGGGACAGGGGAGGTTCGAGCAGTACTTC
few | TRBD1 | TRBJ1-2 | TRBV27 | 16 | CASSLVGQGARSGYTF | TGTGCCAGCAGTTTAGTGGGACAGGGAGCCAGAAGTGGCTACACCTTC
- | - | TRBJ2-1 | TRBV6-1 | 14 | CASSRQALYNEQFF | TGTGCCAGCAGTCGGCAGGCCCTATACAATGAGCAGTTCTTC
- | TRBD2 | TRBJ2-1 | TRBV5-1 | 15 | CASSSGLAGDSEQFF | TGCGCCAGCAGCTCCGGACTAGCGGGAGATAGTGAGCAGTTCTTC
few | - | TRBJ2-3 | TRBV2 | 12 | CAGEGSTDTQYF | TGTGCCGGTGAGGGGAGCACAGATACGCAGTATTTT
few | - | TRBJ2-7 | TRBV20-1 | 14 | CSARSERSLDEQYF | TGCAGTGCTAGGTCGGAGCGGAGCCTAGACGAGCAGTACTTC
- | - | TRBJ1-1 | TRBV4-2 | 13 | CASSPLLNTEAFF | TGTGCCAGCAGCCCTCTGTTGAACACTGAAGCTTTCTTT
- | - | TRBJ1-4 | TRBV2 | 16 | CASSELGSATNEKLFF | TGTGCCAGCAGTGAATTGGGTTCTGCAACTAATGAAAAACTGTTTTTT